These T cell receptor beta chains were read from a single sample in a study of T cell repertoires in cytomegalovirus infection. These receptors' targets are unknown. TCRdb fed the reads into MiXCR, producing one record per CDR3 protein. The sample carries hundreds of thousands of distinct CDR3 sequences, 30% to 35% recorded once. Sequenced here: cultured PBMCs, sampled from culture after CMV antigen stimulation. The receptor source for this set is a human donor in good health (CMV status not recorded). Some clones in this sample may be carry-over from other donors' samples. Each CDR3 is given without its conserved first and last residue.

j_gene	v_gene	CDR3aa
TRBJ2-2	TRBV6-2/TRBV6-3	ASRHTSTGELF
TRBJ1-1	TRBV29-1	SVQTGGDEAF
TRBJ1-1	TRBV19	ASSIVVEGLNTEAF
TRBJ2-1	TRBV7-7	ASSPGPTNEQF
TRBJ2-5	TRBV6-5	ASKGPSGYQETQY
TRBJ2-1	TRBV2	ASSEFGGMAYNEQF
TRBJ1-2	TRBV12-3/TRBV12-4	ASTDLPLSGSYGYT
TRBJ2-3	TRBV20-1	SASAAGIPDTQY
TRBJ1-3	TRBV4-3	ASSQESGNTIY
TRBJ2-5	TRBV7-2	ASSLSRGWGTQY
TRBJ1-3	TRBV7-6	ASSLRSSSSGNTIY
TRBJ2-1	TRBV7-9	ASSIKQGHGYNEQF
TRBJ1-1	TRBV5-4	ASSPDGLMNTEAF
TRBJ2-2	TRBV11-1	ASSFRSGGSGELF
TRBJ1-5	TRBV11-2	ASSWGGGQPQH
TRBJ2-1	TRBV6-2/TRBV6-3	ASSPRTGGGRYNEQF
TRBJ1-2	TRBV27	ASSKHTSGTPINYGYT
TRBJ1-5	TRBV7-2	ASSSQEDQPQH
TRBJ2-5	TRBV4-2	ASSARLARAETQY
TRBJ1-1	TRBV20-1	SARGLKRLTEAF
TRBJ2-1	TRBV11-2	ASSFAGGLNEQF
TRBJ1-1	TRBV4-2	ASSQVGTAMNTEAF
TRBJ1-2	TRBV6-6	ASRQGTGGPNYGYT
TRBJ2-2	TRBV7-2	ASSFGTGNTGELF
TRBJ2-2	TRBV12-3/TRBV12-4	ASRGTSGLAGELF
TRBJ1-1	TRBV11-3	ASSPDRGTEAF
TRBJ2-7	TRBV7-2	ATAGGPGTTYEQY
TRBJ1-3	TRBV6-2/TRBV6-3	ASSETGSGNTIY
TRBJ2-3	TRBV7-2	ASSSDRPRSTDTQY
TRBJ1-1	TRBV2	ASRSGAEAF
TRBJ2-7	TRBV27	ASSPRGRYEQY
TRBJ1-2	TRBV7-9	ASSEPGQANYGYT
TRBJ2-2	TRBV27	ASSLGSSPGELF
TRBJ2-5	TRBV18	ASSPLGGKETQY
TRBJ1-2	TRBV5-4	ASSPMTGVYYGYT
TRBJ1-3	TRBV12-3/TRBV12-4	ASSLQEAGNTIY